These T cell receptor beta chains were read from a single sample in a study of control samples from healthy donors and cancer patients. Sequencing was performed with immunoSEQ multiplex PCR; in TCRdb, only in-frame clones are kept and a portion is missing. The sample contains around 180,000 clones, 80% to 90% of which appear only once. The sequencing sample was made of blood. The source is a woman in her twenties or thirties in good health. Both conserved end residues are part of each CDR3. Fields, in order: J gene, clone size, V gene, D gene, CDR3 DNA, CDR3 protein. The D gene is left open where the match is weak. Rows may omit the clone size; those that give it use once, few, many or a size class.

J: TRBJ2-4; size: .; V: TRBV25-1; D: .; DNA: TGTGCCAGCAGTGAAAAGATCCTAGCCAAAAACATTCAGTACTTC; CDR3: CASSEKILAKNIQYF
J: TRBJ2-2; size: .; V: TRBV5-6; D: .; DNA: TGTGCCAGCAGCTTTCGCGCCGGACGGGACACCGGGGAGCTGTTTTTT; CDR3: CASSFRAGRDTGELFF
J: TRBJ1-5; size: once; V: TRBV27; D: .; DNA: TGTGCCAGCAGTTTGGGATCTCAACAGCCCCAGCATTTT; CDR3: CASSLGSQQPQHF
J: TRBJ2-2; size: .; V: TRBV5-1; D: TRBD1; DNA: TGCGCCAGCAGCTTACAGGGGGTCTCCGGGGAGCTGTTTTTT; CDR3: CASSLQGVSGELFF
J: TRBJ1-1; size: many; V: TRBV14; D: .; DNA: TGTGCCAGCAGCCAAGGGTTAAGGAACACTGAAGCTTTCTTT; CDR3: CASSQGLRNTEAFF
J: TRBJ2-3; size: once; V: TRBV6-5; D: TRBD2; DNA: TGTGCCAGCAGTTACCGGGGGGGATCTAGCACAGATACGCAGTATTTT; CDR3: CASSYRGGSSTDTQYF
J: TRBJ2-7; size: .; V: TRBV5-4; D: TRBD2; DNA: TGTGCCAGCAGCCGGACTAGCGGGAGTGGGGGGGGAGAGCAGTACTTC; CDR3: CASSRTSGSGGGEQYF
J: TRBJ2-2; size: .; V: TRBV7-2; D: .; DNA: TGTGCCAGCAGCTGGCGCGCTGGGAACACCGGGGAGCTGTTTTTT; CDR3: CASSWRAGNTGELFF
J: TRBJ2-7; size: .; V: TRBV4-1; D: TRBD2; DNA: TGCGCCAGCAGCCTCTCGACTAGCGGGAGACCCTACGAGCAGTACTTC; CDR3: CASSLSTSGRPYEQYF
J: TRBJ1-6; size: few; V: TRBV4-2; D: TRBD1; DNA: TGTGCCAGCAGCCAAGTTACCGGGACAGGGGATTCACCCCTCCACTTT; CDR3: CASSQVTGTGDSPLHF
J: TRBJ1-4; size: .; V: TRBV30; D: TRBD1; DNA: TGTGCCTGGAGTTCTGGCAGGGGGGCTGAAAAACTGTTTTTT; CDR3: CAWSSGRGAEKLFF
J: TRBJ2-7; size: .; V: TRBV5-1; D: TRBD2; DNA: TGCGCCAGCTCCCCCACTAGCGGGAGCTCCTACGAGCAGTGCTTC; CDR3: CASSPTSGSSYEQCF
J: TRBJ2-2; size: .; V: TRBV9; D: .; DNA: TGTGCCAGCAGCCCAAACACCGGGGAGCTGTTTTTT; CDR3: CASSPNTGELFF
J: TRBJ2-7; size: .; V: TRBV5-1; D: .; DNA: TGCGCCAGCAGCTTGGCCGGGACTGAGGTCTCCGAGCAGTACTTC; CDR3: CASSLAGTEVSEQYF
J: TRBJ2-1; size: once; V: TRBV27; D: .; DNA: TGTGCCAGCAGTTTATTCAGGAGTTCTGAGCAGTTCTTC; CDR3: CASSLFRSSEQFF
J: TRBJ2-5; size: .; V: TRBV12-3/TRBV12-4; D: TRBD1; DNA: TGTGCCAGCAGCCGCAGCCTTCAGGGGGCCCAGTACTTC; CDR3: CASSRSLQGAQYF
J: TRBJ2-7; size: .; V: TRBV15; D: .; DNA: TGTGCCACCAGCAGAGATACGGGGAACTACGAGCAGTACTTC; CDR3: CATSRDTGNYEQYF
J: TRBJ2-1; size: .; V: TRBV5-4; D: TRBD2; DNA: TGTGCCAGCAGCTTTGTGTCTAGCGGTGAGCAGTTCTTC; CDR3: CASSFVSSGEQFF
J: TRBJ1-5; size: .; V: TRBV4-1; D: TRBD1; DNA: TGCGCCAGCAGCCAATGGACAGGGGATGAGCAGCCCCAGCATTTT; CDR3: CASSQWTGDEQPQHF
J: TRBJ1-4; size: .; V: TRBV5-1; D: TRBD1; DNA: TGCGCCAGCAGTCGGATAGGGGGACAGCGGAACGAAAAACTGTTTTTT; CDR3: CASSRIGGQRNEKLFF
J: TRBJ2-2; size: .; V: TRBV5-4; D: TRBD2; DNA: TGTGCCAGCAGCTTGGGCGGGGGGAACACCGGGGAGCTGTTTTTT; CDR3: CASSLGGGNTGELFF
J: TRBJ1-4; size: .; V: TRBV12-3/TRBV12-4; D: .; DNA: TGTGCCAGCAGTAGGGGAGAGGAAAAACTGTTTTTT; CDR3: CASSRGEEKLFF
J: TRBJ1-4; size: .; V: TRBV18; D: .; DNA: TGTGCCAGCTCACTCTATGCAACTAATGAAAAACTGTTTTTT; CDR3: CASSLYATNEKLFF
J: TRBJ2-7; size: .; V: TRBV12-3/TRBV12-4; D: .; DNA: TGTGCCAGCAGTTTTGGGACTGCTTACGAGCAGTACTTC; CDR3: CASSFGTAYEQYF
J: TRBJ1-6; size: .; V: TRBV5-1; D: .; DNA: TGCGCCAGCAGTTTAAAAGGGGGCTCCTATAATTCACCCCTCCACTTT; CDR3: CASSLKGGSYNSPLHF
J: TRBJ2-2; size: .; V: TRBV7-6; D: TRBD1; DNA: TGTGCCAGCAGCCCGAGACAGGGCTACACCGGGGAGCTGTTTTTT; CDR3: CASSPRQGYTGELFF
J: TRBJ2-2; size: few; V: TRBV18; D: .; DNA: TGTGCCAGCTCACAATCAAGAGGGGTAACCGGGGAGCTGTTTTTT; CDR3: CASSQSRGVTGELFF
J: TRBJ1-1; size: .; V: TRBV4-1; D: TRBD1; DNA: TGCGCCAGCAGCCTGTCTCGCGACAGGGACACTGAAGCTTTCTTT; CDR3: CASSLSRDRDTEAFF
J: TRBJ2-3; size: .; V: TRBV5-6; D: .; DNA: TGTGCCAGCAGCATCGCCGGGACCAGGAGCACAGATACGCAGTATTTT; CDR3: CASSIAGTRSTDTQYF
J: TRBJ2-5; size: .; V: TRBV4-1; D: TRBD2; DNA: TGCGCCAGCAGCCGAACGCCCAGCGGGGGGGAGCAAGAGACCCAGTACTTC; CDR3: CASSRTPSGGEQETQYF
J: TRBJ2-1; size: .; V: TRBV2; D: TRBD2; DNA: TGTGCCAGCAGACAGACTAGCGGGGACCACAATGAGCAGTTCTTC; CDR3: CASRQTSGDHNEQFF
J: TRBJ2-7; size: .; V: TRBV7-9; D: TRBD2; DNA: TGTGCCAGCAGCCCCGGACTAGCGGGATCCTACGAGCAGTACTTC; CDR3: CASSPGLAGSYEQYF
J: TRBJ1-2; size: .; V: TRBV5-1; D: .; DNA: TGCGCCAGCAGCCAACAGGAAGGCGGACCCGGTGGCTACACCTTC; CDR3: CASSQQEGGPGGYTF
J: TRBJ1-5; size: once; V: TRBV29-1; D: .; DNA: TGCAGCGTTCGGCAGGGAGATCAGCCCCAGCATTTT; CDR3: CSVRQGDQPQHF
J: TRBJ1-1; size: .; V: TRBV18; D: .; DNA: TGTGCCAGCTCACGAGGAGGGGAGTGGGGCACTGAAGCTTTCTTT; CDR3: CASSRGGEWGTEAFF
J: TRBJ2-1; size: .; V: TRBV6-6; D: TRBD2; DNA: TGTGCCAGCAGGCAACCGGGACTAGCGGTCAATGAGCAGTTCTTC; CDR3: CASRQPGLAVNEQFF
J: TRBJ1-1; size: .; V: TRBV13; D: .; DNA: TGTGCCAGCAGCTTAAAAGGGTGGGCAGGGGAGCTACCGAACACTGAAGCTTTCTTT; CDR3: CASSLKGWAGELPNTEAFF
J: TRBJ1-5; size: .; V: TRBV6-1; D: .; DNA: TGTGCCAGCAGTGAAATTCCGGGAAGCAATCAGCCCCAGCATTTT; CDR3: CASSEIPGSNQPQHF
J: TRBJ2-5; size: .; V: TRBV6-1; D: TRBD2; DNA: TGTGCCAGCAGTGAGGCCGGGGGGGCAGCACGAGAGACCCAGTACTTC; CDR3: CASSEAGGAARETQYF
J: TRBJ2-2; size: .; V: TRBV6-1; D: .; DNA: TGTGCCAGCAGTGAAGCGCCCCCGGGACGTCCGAACACCGGGGAGCTGTTTTTT; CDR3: CASSEAPPGRPNTGELFF
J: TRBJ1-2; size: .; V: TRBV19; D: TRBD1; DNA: TGTGCCAGTACCCGCGGACAGGGCCGTGAAGGCTACACCTTC; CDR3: CASTRGQGREGYTF